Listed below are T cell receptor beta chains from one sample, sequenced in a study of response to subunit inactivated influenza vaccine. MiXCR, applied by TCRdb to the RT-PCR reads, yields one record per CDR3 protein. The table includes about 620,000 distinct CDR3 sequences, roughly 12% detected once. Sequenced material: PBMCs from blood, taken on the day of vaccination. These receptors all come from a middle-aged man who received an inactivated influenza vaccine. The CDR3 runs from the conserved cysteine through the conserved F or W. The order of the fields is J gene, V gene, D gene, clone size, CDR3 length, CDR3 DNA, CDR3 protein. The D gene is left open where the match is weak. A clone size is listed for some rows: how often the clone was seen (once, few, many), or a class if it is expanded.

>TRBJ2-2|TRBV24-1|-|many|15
TGTGCCACCAGTGACGGGCTGGGGTTCACCGGGGAGCTGTTTTTT
CATSDGLGFTGELFF
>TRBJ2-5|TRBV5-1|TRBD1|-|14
TGCGCCAGCAGCTTGTCGGACAGGGAAAAGACCCAGTACTTC
CASSLSDREKTQYF
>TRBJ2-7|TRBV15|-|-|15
TGTGCCACCAGCAGAGACAGGGGAGTGGCGTACGAGCAGTACTTC
CATSRDRGVAYEQYF
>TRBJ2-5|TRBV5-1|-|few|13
TGCGCCAGCAGCTCGTTGAATTCAGAGACCCAGTACTTC
CASSSLNSETQYF
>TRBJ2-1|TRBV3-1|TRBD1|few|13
TGTGCCAGCAGCCAGACCACAGGGGGCAAGCAGTTCTTC
CASSQTTGGKQFF
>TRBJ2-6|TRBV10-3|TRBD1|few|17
TGTGCCATCAGTGTGGGGGACAGGGGATCTGGGGCCAACGTCCTGACTTTC
CAISVGDRGSGANVLTF
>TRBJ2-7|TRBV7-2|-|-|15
TGTGCCAGCAGCTGGACAACGACGGACTCCTACGAGCAGTACTTC
CASSWTTTDSYEQYF
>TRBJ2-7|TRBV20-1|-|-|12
TGCAGTGCTAGAGACAGGACCTACGAGCAGTACTTC
CSARDRTYEQYF
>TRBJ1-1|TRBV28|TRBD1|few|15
TGTGCCAGCAGTTTACCAGGGGGAATGATCACTGAAGCTTTCTTT
CASSLPGGMITEAFF
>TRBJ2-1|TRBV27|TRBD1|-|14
TGTGCCAGCAGTCGGAGGGACAGGGGAAATGAGCAGTTCTTC
CASSRRDRGNEQFF
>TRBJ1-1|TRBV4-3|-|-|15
TGCGCCAGCAGCCAAGACCTGGCAGGGTGGACTGAAGCTTTCTTT
CASSQDLAGWTEAFF
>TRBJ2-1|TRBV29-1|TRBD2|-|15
TGCAGCGTCTTAACCGGGACTAGCGGAGGAGCTACACAGTTCTTC
CSVLTGTSGGATQFF
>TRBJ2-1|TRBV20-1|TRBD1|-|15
TGCTTTGCTAGGACGCGACAGGGGTACTACAATGAGCAGTTCTTC
CFARTRQGYYNEQFF
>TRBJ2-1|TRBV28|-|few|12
TGTGCCAGCAGTTCGTCGGGCCAGGAGCAGTTCTTC
CASSSSGQEQFF